The rows below give T cell receptor beta chains drawn from one sample of a study of CD8 T cells in ankylosing spondylitis. TCRdb analysed the 5' RACE reads with MiXCR anew, one entry per CDR3 protein. The sample records about 35,000 distinct CDR3 sequences, over 9% being singletons. The sequenced sample consisted of blood, either unsorted or a sorted T cell fraction (not recorded which). Receptors were obtained from a male donor with ankylosing spondylitis or in good health (not recorded which). Each CDR3 is given with its conserved first and last residue. Fields, in order: V gene, J gene, D gene, clone size, CDR3 protein, CDR3 DNA. The D gene is left open where the match is weak. The size field is filled for only some rows; it gives once, few, many or a size class.

v_call: TRBV6-2/TRBV6-3
j_call: TRBJ2-7
d_call: -
clone_size: many
cdr3_aa: CASTTARRFYEQYF
cdr3_nt: TGTGCCAGCACCACAGCGCGCCGGTTCTACGAGCAGTACTTC

v_call: TRBV7-2
j_call: TRBJ2-5
d_call: TRBD2
clone_size: many
cdr3_aa: CASSLSLAAKETQYF
cdr3_nt: TGTGCCAGCAGCTTATCACTAGCGGCAAAAGAGACCCAGTACTTC

v_call: TRBV5-1
j_call: TRBJ2-1
d_call: -
clone_size: many
cdr3_aa: CASKQDNNEQFF
cdr3_nt: TGCGCCAGCAAACAGGACAACAATGAGCAGTTCTTC

v_call: TRBV7-2
j_call: TRBJ2-1
d_call: -
clone_size: many
cdr3_aa: CASSFPGNEQFF
cdr3_nt: TGTGCCAGCAGCTTTCCGGGAAATGAGCAGTTCTTC

v_call: TRBV5-1
j_call: TRBJ2-1
d_call: -
clone_size: medium-sized
cdr3_aa: CASSSPGRSYNEQFF
cdr3_nt: TGCGCCAGCAGCTCGCCGGGGCGCTCCTACAATGAGCAGTTCTTC

v_call: TRBV6-2/TRBV6-3
j_call: TRBJ1-5
d_call: -
clone_size: many
cdr3_aa: CASSYALPANEGDYGSMQPQHF
cdr3_nt: TGTGCCAGCAGTTACGCGCTACCGGCCAACGAGGGTGATTACGGCAGTATGCAGCCCCAGCATTTT

v_call: TRBV28
j_call: TRBJ2-1
d_call: -
clone_size: many
cdr3_aa: CASSSQSSYNEQFF
cdr3_nt: TGTGCCAGCAGTTCACAAAGCTCCTACAATGAGCAGTTCTTC

v_call: TRBV12-5
j_call: TRBJ2-3
d_call: -
clone_size: many
cdr3_aa: CASGLLGATDTQYF
cdr3_nt: TGTGCTAGTGGTTTGTTAGGAGCCACAGATACGCAGTATTTT

v_call: TRBV24-1
j_call: TRBJ2-1
d_call: TRBD2
clone_size: -
cdr3_aa: CATGGGPAGDLDNEQFF
cdr3_nt: TGTGCCACCGGGGGCGGGCCAGCGGGAGACCTCGACAATGAGCAGTTCTTC

v_call: TRBV3-1
j_call: TRBJ2-3
d_call: TRBD2
clone_size: many
cdr3_aa: CASSQGYGGRRADTQYF
cdr3_nt: TGTGCCAGCAGCCAAGGTTACGGCGGGAGAAGGGCAGATACGCAGTATTTT

v_call: TRBV5-4
j_call: TRBJ2-2
d_call: TRBD1
clone_size: -
cdr3_aa: CASSYTTGSATGELFF
cdr3_nt: TGTGCCAGCAGCTACACGACAGGGTCGGCCACCGGGGAGCTGTTTTTT

v_call: TRBV5-1
j_call: TRBJ2-3
d_call: TRBD1
clone_size: many
cdr3_aa: CASSSGQGGTDTQYF
cdr3_nt: TGCGCCAGCAGCTCCGGACAGGGGGGCACAGATACGCAGTATTTT

v_call: TRBV5-5
j_call: TRBJ2-7
d_call: -
clone_size: many
cdr3_aa: CASSGTGTNYEQYF
cdr3_nt: TGTGCCAGCAGCGGAACCGGGACAAACTACGAGCAGTACTTC

v_call: TRBV20-1
j_call: TRBJ1-6
d_call: -
clone_size: -
cdr3_aa: CSARDWQRAAF
cdr3_nt: TGCAGTGCTAGAGATTGGCAGAGAGCAGCCTTT